The 3 T cell receptor beta chains below come from one sample, sequenced in a study of cytomegalovirus exposure and HLA in healthy donors (dated by TCRdb to about 2017). Library generation was performed with the immunoSEQ multiplex PCR assay. For the multiplex PCR, a mixture combining 60 forward primers for TCR Vbeta segments and 13 reverse primers for TCR Jbeta segments was used. This is the immuneACCESS table as TCRdb keeps it, with only in-frame sequences that have V and J called. A part of the clones is gone; compared with another copy, unresolved V genes explain less than half, and the rest is unexplained. For this sample the table gives tens of thousands of clones, of which less than 70% were detected only once. About 2.3% of the sample lies in the top ten. Sequenced: PBMCs. These receptors all stem from a human donor in good health.

The chain carries TRBV19 and TRBJ1-5, with D unresolved. The length of the CDR3 is 13 residues. Germline CDR1 reads LNHDA; CDR2 reads SQIVND (reference sequence). Deletions cut 6 bases from V and 9 bases from J, with 15 bases between. The CDR3 protein is CASRTGWLGPQHF. The CDR3 DNA reads TGTGCCAGTAGGACCGGGTGGCTCGGGCCCCAGCATTTT.

This clone was counted a few times. The chain is built from TRBV11-3 and TRBJ1-6; no definite D call. This CDR3 contains 13 residues. Germline V gives CDR1 SGHNT, CDR2 YENEEA. With 2 bases removed from V and 8 bases from J, the gap between germline ends came to 7 bases. The DNA for the CDR3 is TGTGCCAGCAGCTTAAACGGGGATTCACCCCTCCACTTT. Its translation: CASSLNGDSPLHF.

The chain uses TRBV19 and TRBJ1-5; D might be TRBD1 (6 bases). CDR1 is LNHDA and CDR2 is SQIVND in the germline V gene (reference sequence). The V gene lost 6 bases and the J gene lost 2 bases, with 17 bases spanning the gap. The CDR3 totals 16 residues. The CDR3 loop is CASRKLQGYRNQPQHF. The CDR3 DNA reads as TGTGCCAGTAGGAAATTACAGGGTTATCGCAATCAGCCCCAGCATTTT.